This T cell receptor (beta chain) derives from a study of CD8 T cells in ankylosing spondylitis (dated by TCRdb to 2016 to 2017). About the investigation overall: T cell receptor beta repertoires were profiled in healthy donors and ankylosing spondylitis patients so that disease-linked TCR variants could be found. Peripheral blood was sampled, and synovial fluid was also collected from ankylosing spondylitis patients. The whole study cohort included 85 to 120 healthy donors and 25 or so ankylosing spondylitis patients.

This clonotype was seen many times. The antigen it recognizes is unknown. Base qualities are not provided; no much larger clone lies one nucleotide away. The CDR3, cysteine through phenylalanine, is 19 amino acids long. Only CDR3 DNA is held: 57 bases, read in frame from base 1. The germline V and J ends show losses of 5 bases and 0 bases respectively, and no gene match explains 10 bases of the junction. The investigation overall reported the following: Some of the motif variants had been reported before in the synovial fluid and blood of reactive arthritis patients, a finding that suggests common disease-initiation mechanisms. The disease-linked clones showed a CD8+ phenotype and occurred at relatively low frequencies in peripheral blood. A TCR beta motif made up of eight or nine highly homologous amino acid variants appeared to be characteristic of blood from ankylosing spondylitis patients. According to the report, matched synovial fluid samples from ankylosing spondylitis patients were significantly enriched for the disease-linked clones.

TCRdb lists the instrument as Illumina HiSeq 2500. Quantitative 5'-RACE with molecular barcodes was the method used to prepare the TCR beta libraries. On the authors' methods: To identify disease-linked TCR variants, a new computational method was used, one built on a probabilistic model of VDJ rearrangement. TCRdb reprocessing: public reads trimmed at Q25 with fastp, clones called with MiXCR, in-frame beta chains kept. Identical CDR3 proteins give one entry, which carries the most common genes and DNA. The V and J calls were determined by TCRdb, not by the authors. The sample contains over 150,000 distinct CDR3 sequences, 15% to 20% of them found a single time. The top ten clones comprise around 4.1% of the sample.

Material: blood, either unsorted or a sorted T cell fraction (not recorded which). This TCR was recovered from a male donor aged 5-29 years with ankylosing spondylitis or in good health (not recorded which). Donor details come from another sample of the same person, matched by shared clones. Here the chain combines TRBV12-3 or TRBV12-4 and TRBJ2-4; the junction holds 13 bases that match TRBD2. The sequenced DNA is TGTGCCAGCAGTGCGGGACTAGCGGGACGCACCCTAGCCAAAAACATTCAGTACTTC. Translated, this is CASSAGLAGRTLAKNIQYF.